The sequence of this T cell receptor (beta chain) was determined in a study of T cells in Graves' hyperthyroidism and ophthalmopathy. The TCR beta CDR3 regions underwent amplification using RNA transcripts as the source. Researchers ran a first-round RT-PCR on the TCR CDR3 using the HTBI primer set. From the multiplex PCR reads, TCRdb called clonotypes with MiXCR, one entry per CDR3 protein. The table shows 200,000 to 250,000 distinct CDR3 sequences, with around 24% occurring only once. The table lists this clonotype with many counts. The length of the CDR3 is 14 residues. Germline CDR1 reads MNHEY; CDR2 reads SVGEGT. Trimming removed 4 bases at V and 7 bases at J, with 16 bases between.

This TCR came from a woman aged 40 to 50 with Graves' ophthalmopathy. The chain has TRBV6-2 or TRBV6-3 and TRBJ2-5; D unresolved. Sequencing was carried out using blood. The DNA of the CDR3 is TGTGCCAGCAGTTCAATCCCCCCCGTAGGGACCCAGTACTTC. Protein: CASSSIPPVGTQYF.